This entry lists 27 T cell receptor beta chains sequenced from one sample in a study of blood T cell repertoires in COVID-19. Only in-frame clones appear in the TCRdb table, and some are missing; sequencing was by immunoSEQ multiplex PCR. The sample has approximately 60,000 clones, roughly 85% seen once; the top ten hold about 16%. The material sequenced was peripheral blood. The receptors stem from a human donor in a cohort sampled during active COVID-19.

The chain carries TRBV4-3 and TRBJ2-3; 9 nucleotides line up with TRBD2. This CDR3 has 16 amino acids. Germline loops: CDR1 LGHNA, CDR2 YSLEER. Germline trimming cut 2 bases from V and 3 bases from J; bases unmatched to any gene: 6. The CDR3 protein is CASSQNSGGQTDTQYF. The CDR3 DNA sequence: TGCGCCAGCAGCCAAAACAGCGGGGGGCAGACAGATACGCAGTATTTT.

The chain employs TRBV5-6 and TRBJ2-7, with D maybe TRBD1 (5 bases). V was pared by 4 bases and J by 2 bases, with 7 bases between. Germline values: CDR1 SGHDT, CDR2 YYEEEE. This CDR3 region has 12 residues. The CDR3 nucleotides are TGTGCCAGCAGCCGACAGACCTACGAGCAGTACTTC. It specifies CASSRQTYEQYF. Full variable domain (remainder filled in from reference TRBV5-6 and TRBJ2-7): DAGVTQSPTHLIKTRGQQVTLRCSPKSGHDTVSWYQQALGQGPQFIFQYYEEEERQRGNFPDRFSGHQFPNYSSELNVNALLLGDSALYLCASSRQTYEQYFGPGTRLTVT.

J is TRBJ2-5 and V is TRBV7-2; 9 bases agree with TRBD2. The J call may be in error: the DNA end matches TRBJ2-7 better. In germline, CDR1 is SGHTA, CDR2 FQGNSA. The CDR3 consists of 15 residues. CDR3 region: CASSGSGGFSYEQYF. The CDR3 nucleotides are TGTGCCAGCAGCGGCAGCGGGGGGTTCTCCTACGAGCAGTACTTC.

This rearrangement joins TRBV4-1 to TRBJ1-5; D is perhaps TRBD1 (6 bases). This CDR3 is 17 amino acids long. The V gene's germline CDR1 is MGHRA and CDR2 YSYEKL. V was clipped by 1 base and J by 0 bases, with 13 bases between them. The CDR3 DNA sequence: TGCGCCAGCAGCCAAGCGGCCCGGACAGATAGCAATCAGCCCCAGCATTTT. Protein sequence: CASSQAARTDSNQPQHF.

CDR3 protein: CAISEPTGAGETQYF. In DNA form, the CDR3 reads TGTGCCATCAGTGAACCGACAGGGGCTGGGGAGACCCAGTACTTC. The V gene is TRBV10-3, the J gene TRBJ2-5; 8 nucleotides align to TRBD1. Trimming at V came to 3 bases and at J to 5 bases, leaving 8 bases not matched to a gene. Germline V gene lookup returns CDR1 ENHRY and CDR2 SYGVKD. The CDR3 is made up of 15 amino acids.

The chain recombines TRBV12-5 with TRBJ1-5; D ambiguous. Per the germline V gene, CDR1 is LGHNT and CDR2 is FRNRAP. The germline V and J ends were trimmed by 0 bases and 5 bases, with 17 bases remaining between them. This CDR3 has 17 amino acids. Here the CDR3 reads CASGLVGGGGRYQPQHF. CDR3 nucleotides: TGTGCTAGTGGTTTGGTAGGCGGCGGCGGTAGATATCAGCCCCAGCATTTT.

The chain couples TRBV7-9 to TRBJ1-2; 9 bases are shared with TRBD1. Germline assignment: CDR1 SEHNR and CDR2 FQNEAQ (reference sequence). CDR3 size: 14 residues. Trimming at V came to 0 bases and at J to 7 bases, leaving 3 bases not matched to a gene. CDR3 sequence: CASSLAQGAAGYTF. Written as DNA, the CDR3 is TGTGCCAGCAGCTTAGCACAGGGGGCCGCTGGCTACACCTTC.

The rearrangement links TRBV27 to TRBJ2-3; 9 bases fit TRBD1. Germline CDR1 reads MNHEY; CDR2 reads SMNVEV (reference sequence). This CDR3 spans 16 amino acids. V shed 6 bases and J 0 bases; nucleotides not matched to a gene: 7. The CDR3 loop reads CASSKNRGLSTDTQYF. The DNA of the CDR3 is TGTGCCAGCAGCAAAAACAGGGGGCTGAGCACAGATACGCAGTATTTT.

This chain uses TRBV11-3 with TRBJ2-7, with 10 bases matching TRBD1. V lost 9 bases and J lost 4; bases outside the gene matches: 9. Germline V gene lookup returns CDR1 SGHNT and CDR2 YENEEA. This CDR3 has 14 amino acids. CDR3 residues: CASLSRDRGYEQYF. The CDR3 bases are TGTGCCAGTTTGAGCCGGGACAGGGGTTACGAGCAGTACTTC.

The rearrangement uses TRBV9 and TRBJ2-7; 10 bases match TRBD1. This CDR3 region has 14 residues. The germline V gene has CDR1 SGDLS and CDR2 YYNGEE. V was pared by 2 bases and J by 5 bases, with 4 bases of the junction left unmatched. This CDR3 is CASSVATGGNEQYF. In DNA, the CDR3 is TGTGCCAGCAGCGTGGCGACAGGGGGCAACGAGCAGTACTTC. Variable domain in full (rest from reference TRBV9 and TRBJ2-7): DSGVTQTPKHLITATGQRVTLRCSPRSGDLSVYWYQQSLDQGLQFLIQYYNGEERAKGNILERFSAQQFPDLHSELNLSSLELGDSALYFCASSVATGGNEQYFGPGTRLTVT.

The chain is built from TRBV15 and TRBJ2-1; 9 nucleotides match TRBD1. The germline V gene encodes CDR1 LNHNV and CDR2 YYDKDF (reference sequence). Unmatched junction bases numbered 6, after V lost 1 base and J lost 5 bases. This CDR3 has 16 residues. The CDR3 DNA sequence: TGTGCCACCAGCAGAGGCCGGGACAGGGCTAACAATGAGCAGTTCTTC. Translated: CATSRGRDRANNEQFF. The whole variable domain, filled in from reference TRBV15 and TRBJ2-1, reads DAMVIQNPRYQVTQFGKPVTLSCSQTLNHNVMYWYQQKSSQAPKLLFHYYDKDFNNEADTPDNFQSRRPNTSFCFLDIRSPGLGDTAMYLCATSRGRDRANNEQFFGPGTRLTVL.

The V call is TRBV9, the J call TRBJ2-7; 7 bases fit TRBD2. Trimming at V came to 0 bases and at J to 1 base, leaving 4 bases not matched to a gene. The CDR3 length is 15 residues. CDR1 is SGDLS and CDR2 is YYNGEE in the germline V gene. CDR3 DNA sequence: TGTGCCAGCAGCGTAGAGGGACTATCTTCCTACGAGCAGTACTTC. It encodes CASSVEGLSSYEQYF.

The rearrangement joins TRBV7-2 to TRBJ2-3, with TRBD2 as a possible D gene (7 bases). Germline V gives CDR1 SGHTA, CDR2 FQGNSA. V was clipped by 5 bases and J by 4 bases, with 10 bases between them. The CDR3 loop spans 13 amino acids. The CDR3 DNA follows: TGTGCCAGCAGCCGGGGGGCGGCAGATACGCAGTATTTT. Translated: CASSRGAADTQYF.

V is TRBV9 and J is TRBJ2-1, with no clear D. This CDR3 region has 12 residues. Germline CDR1 is SGDLS and CDR2 is YYNGEE. Trimming pared 4 bases from V and 9 bases from J, leaving 11 bases between. CDR3: CASSPADGEQFF. For the CDR3, the DNA is TGTGCCAGCAGCCCTGCGGATGGTGAGCAGTTCTTC.

This chain joins TRBV10-3 and TRBJ1-1; 10 bases line up with TRBD1. The ends lost 7 bases at V and 4 bases at J; junction bases unmatched: 6. CDR3 size: 14 residues. CDR1 and CDR2 from the germline V gene are ENHRY and SYGVKD. The CDR3 spells CAIKGTGVVTEAFF. CDR3 sequence (DNA): TGTGCCATCAAGGGGACAGGGGTGGTCACTGAAGCTTTCTTT.

V gene TRBV4-3 combines with J gene TRBJ2-1, with 14 bases identical to TRBD2. Trimming removed 4 bases from V and 0 bases from J; junction bases left unmatched: 2. Germline assignment: CDR1 LGHNA and CDR2 YSLEER. The CDR3 extends over 17 amino acids. CDR3 DNA sequence: TGCGCCAGCAGCCGACTAGCGGGGGGGAGCTCCTACAATGAGCAGTTCTTC. Amino acid sequence: CASSRLAGGSSYNEQFF.

This clone came up once. The chain is built from TRBV7-2 and TRBJ2-1, with a weak D call TRBD2 (7 bases). The germline V and J ends were trimmed by 5 bases and 15 bases, with 23 bases remaining between them. The V gene's germline CDR1 is SGHTA and CDR2 FQGNSA. The CDR3 is 14 residues long. In DNA, the CDR3 is TGTGCCAGCAGCCCTAGGGGGGGTACAAGGCCCTGGTTCTTC. Protein product: CASSPRGGTRPWFF.

This rearrangement joins TRBV11-3 to TRBJ2-5, with 10 bases identical to TRBD2. CDR1 is SGHNT and CDR2 is YENEEA in the germline V gene. The CDR3 sequence is 17 residues long. After removal of 2 bases from V and 1 base from J, the junction contained 7 bases not matched to a gene. This CDR3 reads CASSLFTASGGQETQYF. The CDR3 DNA is TGTGCCAGCAGCTTATTTACGGCTAGCGGGGGCCAAGAGACCCAGTACTTC.

The genes are TRBV6-5 and TRBJ2-7; D is uncertain. CDR3 length: 15 residues. Germline V gives CDR1 MNHEY, CDR2 SVGAGI. Trimming cost V 2 bases and J 0 bases, with 11 bases left between them. In nucleotides, the CDR3 is TGTGCCAGCAGTTACGCCCCAGGTGACTCCTACGAGCAGTACTTC. This gives the protein CASSYAPGDSYEQYF.

The V and J genes are TRBV27 and TRBJ1-2; a weak D match, TRBD1 (5 bases). This CDR3 contains 13 residues. CDR1 is MNHEY, CDR2 SMNVEV, per germline (reference sequence). Trimming removed 7 bases from V and 3 bases from J, with 12 bases in between. The CDR3 DNA sequence: TGTGCCAGCACGGGGGGAGGGGACTATGGCTACACCTTC. Its translation is CASTGGGDYGYTF.

This clone was recorded once. The chain combines TRBV11-3 with TRBJ2-5, with 7 nucleotides matching TRBD1. CDR1 and CDR2 (germline): SGHNT, YENEEA. Trimming took 5 bases from V and 0 from J; bases not matched to a gene: 9. The CDR3 has 16 residues. The CDR3 nucleotides are TGTGCCAGCAGCCCGGGACAGTGGCCCTACCAAGAGACCCAGTACTTC. Its protein is CASSPGQWPYQETQYF.

The chain uses TRBV4-3 and TRBJ2-1, with 11 positions matching TRBD1. Germline CDR1 is LGHNA and CDR2 is YSLEER. CDR3 length: 15 residues. The J segment lost 7 bases and the V segment lost 3 bases, leaving 5 bases of the junction unmatched. CDR3 residues: CASSQGTGGLNEQFF. In DNA, the CDR3 is TGCGCCAGCAGCCAGGGGACAGGGGGATTAAATGAGCAGTTCTTC.

This clone was counted between two and nine times. The genes are TRBV5-4 and TRBJ2-5; 8 bases are a match to TRBD2. CDR3 length: 15 residues. The germline V gene has CDR1 SGHNT and CDR2 YYREEE (reference sequence). V was clipped by 1 base and J by 5 bases; unmatched bases: 7. CDR3 sequence (DNA): TGTGCCAGCAGCTTGTACCGGGGGGGGCCCGAGACCCAGTACTTC. It translates to CASSLYRGGPETQYF.

This clone was seen only a few times. V gene TRBV7-8 combines with J gene TRBJ2-5; the D is unclear. V was shortened by 5 bases and J by 0 bases, with 7 bases between the two germline ends. The CDR3 extends over 13 amino acids. Germline V gene lookup returns CDR1 SGHVS and CDR2 FQNEAQ. The CDR3 loop reads CASSQTHQETQYF. The CDR3 nucleotides read TGTGCCAGCAGCCAGACTCACCAAGAGACCCAGTACTTC. Looking up the rest from reference TRBV7-8 and TRBJ2-5 gives the full variable domain: GAGVSQSPRYKVAKRGQDVALRCDPISGHVSLFWYQQALGQGPEFLTYFQNEAQLDKSGLPSDRFFAERPEGSVSTLKIQRTQQEDSAVYLCASSQTHQETQYFGPGTRLLVL.

J is TRBJ2-1 and V is TRBV19; 7 bases line up with TRBD1. V shed 6 bases, J shed 4 bases, and the junction held 6 bases outside the gene matches. CDR1 and CDR2 (germline): LNHDA, SQIVND (reference sequence). The length of the CDR3 is 14 residues. CDR3 in amino acids: CASSRDSRYNEQFF. CDR3 in DNA: TGTGCCAGTAGCCGGGACAGCCGATACAATGAGCAGTTCTTC.

The DNA for the CDR3 is TGTGCCAGCTCACCAATGGTGGGACTAGCGGCGAACACCGGGGAGCTGTTTTTT. Its translation is CASSPMVGLAANTGELFF. V and J are TRBV18 and TRBJ2-2, with 11 bases that match TRBD2. The CDR3 runs to 18 residues. V lost 2 bases and J lost 0; bases outside the gene matches: 5. Germline loops: CDR1 KGHSH, CDR2 LQKENI.

This sequence joins TRBV6-2 or TRBV6-3 and TRBJ2-1, with D perhaps TRBD2 (7 bases). Germline V gives CDR1 MNHEY, CDR2 SVGEGT. The CDR3 totals 14 residues. Trimming removed 5 bases from V and 8 bases from J, with 16 bases in between. CDR3 DNA sequence: TGTGCCAGCAGTACTTGGGGGGGGCTCTATGAGCAGTTCTTC. Translating gives CASSTWGGLYEQFF.